Included here is one T cell receptor beta chain sequence, with context. What antigen it recognizes has not been identified. Base quality data are lacking; no much larger clone is found one base away. Counted from cysteine to phenylalanine, this CDR3 has 13 amino acids. Only CDR3 DNA is held: 39 bases, read in frame from base 1. The trim is 0 bases for V and 14 bases for J, with a gap of 14 bases between the germline ends. As encoded in the germline V gene, CDR1 is SGHAT while CDR2 is FQNNGV. TCRbeta CDR3 regions were amplified from genomic DNA using the immunoSEQ Assay, a bias-controlled multiplex PCR. As for the original processing: Within the assay, amplification of reference gene primers was used to estimate how many nucleated cells each sample contained. To quantify the absolute abundance of each unique TCRbeta CDR3 rearrangement, sequence reads were collapsed and filtered. For each sample, productive Simpson clonality was calculated by taking the square root of Simpson's diversity index across productive rearrangements. This immuneACCESS table, as held by TCRdb, lists in-frame sequences with V and J called but not all clones. Of the missing ones, under half trace to an unresolved V gene in checked studies; the others have no known cause. D and trimming come from the DNA, and the V and J calls and clone size come from that table. Within this sample are 130,000 to 150,000 clones, with around three quarters of them counted one time only. The ten largest clonotypes hold over 10% of the sample.

Collaborating institutions collected whole blood in K2EDTA tubes following their own protocols. For TCRbeta analysis, collaborator samples were shipped as frozen whole blood, as isolated PBMCs, or as DNA extracted from either sample type. The data belong to a study of blood T cell repertoires in COVID-19 (dated by TCRdb to about 2020). General notes on the study: Samples from collaborators originated in the United States, Italy and Spain and spanned both the acute and convalescent phases of COVID-19. The prospective study material was composed of cDNA or gDNA derived from T cells, B-cell-depleted T cells, or PBMCs. The samples were drawn from the first 160 participants of the ongoing ImmuneRACE study and from 1,200 or so subjects provided by 6 global collaborators. Where available, HLA class I and class II types were obtained from metadata supplied by the sample provider rather than from assay-based typing. The sample metadata nearly always contained a de-identified subject ID, COVID-19 status, age in years and sex. Deeply sampled blood TCRbeta repertoires from subjects exposed to, actively infected with, or recovered from COVID-19 were included in the dataset. The repertoires were released in a freely available public database intended as a resource for research on the immune response to SARS-CoV-2.

On the study overall, not on this receptor specifically: The quantity of clinical and demographic metadata differed by source and by participant and was supplied without curation.

The sequencing sample was made of peripheral blood. This TCR was sampled from an elderly man with acute or convalescent COVID-19. The V and J genes are TRBV11-2 and TRBJ2-1; tentative D gene TRBD2, with 6 bases matching. The CDR3 reads CASSLDGRGLEFF. The nucleotides read TGTGCCAGCAGCTTAGATGGTCGGGGGTTGGAGTTCTTC.